This section outlines one T cell receptor (beta chain) sequence together with its context. The antigen is unknown. This CDR3 is 20 amino acids long. Germline V gene data show CDR1 as SGHTA and CDR2 as FQGTGA. Trimming stripped 1 base from V and 0 bases from J, with 22 bases between. Amplification used 60 Vbeta primers and 13 Jbeta primers. Assay used: immunoSEQ multiplex PCR; TCRdb lists only in-frame clones, some missing. The sample lists 110,000 to 150,000 clones, roughly 10% occurring once. The sample is drawn from a study of cytomegalovirus exposure and HLA in healthy donors. Notes on the study in general: An Asian-associated ancestry cluster reportedly showed fewer N-insertions than the roughly 670-donor mean in a later analysis. It was confirmed in vitro that a few of the CMV-associated chains were specific for CMV antigens.

Sequencing was carried out using PBMCs. The rearrangement links TRBV7-3 to TRBJ1-3, with D maybe TRBD1 (5 bases). The clonotype was recovered from a middle-aged man in good health and CMV-seronegative. The CDR3 sequence: CASSLSGPGDKQDSGNTIYF. CDR3 nucleotide sequence: TGTGCCAGCAGCTTAAGCGGTCCGGGAGATAAACAGGACTCTGGAAACACCATATATTTT.